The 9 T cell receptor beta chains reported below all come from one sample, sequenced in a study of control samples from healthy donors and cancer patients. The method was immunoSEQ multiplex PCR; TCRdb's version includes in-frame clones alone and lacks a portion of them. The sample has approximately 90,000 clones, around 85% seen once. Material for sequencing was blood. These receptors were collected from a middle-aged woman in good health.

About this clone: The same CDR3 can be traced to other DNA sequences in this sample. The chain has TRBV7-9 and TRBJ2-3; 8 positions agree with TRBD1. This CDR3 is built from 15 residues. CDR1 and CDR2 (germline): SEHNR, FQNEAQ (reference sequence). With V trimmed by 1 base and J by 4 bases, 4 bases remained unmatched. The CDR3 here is CASSLGLQGADTQYF. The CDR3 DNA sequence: TGTGCCAGCAGCTTAGGTTTACAGGGGGCAGATACGCAGTATTTT.

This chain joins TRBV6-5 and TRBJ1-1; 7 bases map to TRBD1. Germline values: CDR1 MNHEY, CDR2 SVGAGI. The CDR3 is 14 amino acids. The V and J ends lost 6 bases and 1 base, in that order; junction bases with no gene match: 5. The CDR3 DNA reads TGTGCCAGCAGATCGACAGGGAGGAACACTGAAGCTTTCTTT. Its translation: CASRSTGRNTEAFF.

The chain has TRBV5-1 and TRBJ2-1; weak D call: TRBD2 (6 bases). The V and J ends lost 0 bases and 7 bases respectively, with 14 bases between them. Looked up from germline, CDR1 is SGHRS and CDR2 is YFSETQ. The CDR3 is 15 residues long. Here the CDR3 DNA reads TGCGCCAGCAGCTTGGGCGGGACCCCGGGTAATGAGCAGTTCTTC. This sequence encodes CASSLGGTPGNEQFF.

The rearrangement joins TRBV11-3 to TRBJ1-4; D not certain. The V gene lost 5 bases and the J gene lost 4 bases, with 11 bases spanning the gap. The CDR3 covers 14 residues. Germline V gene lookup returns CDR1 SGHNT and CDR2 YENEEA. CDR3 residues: CASSHGVNNEKLFF. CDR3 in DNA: TGTGCCAGCAGCCACGGCGTAAATAATGAAAAACTGTTTTTT.

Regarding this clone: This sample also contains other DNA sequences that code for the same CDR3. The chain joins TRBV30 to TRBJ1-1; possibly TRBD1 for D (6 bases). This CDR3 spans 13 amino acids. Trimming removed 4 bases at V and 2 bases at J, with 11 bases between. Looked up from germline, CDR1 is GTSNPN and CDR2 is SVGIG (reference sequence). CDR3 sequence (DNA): TGTGCCTGGACTAACAGGGTAAACACTGAAGCTTTCTTT. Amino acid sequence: CAWTNRVNTEAFF.

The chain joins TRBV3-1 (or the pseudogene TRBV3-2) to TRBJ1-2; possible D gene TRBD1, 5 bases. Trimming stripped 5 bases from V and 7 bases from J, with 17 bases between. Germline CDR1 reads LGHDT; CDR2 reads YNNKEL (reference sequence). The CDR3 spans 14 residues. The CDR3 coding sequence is TGTGCCAGCAGCGATAACGGCAGGGAGGGTGGCTACACCTTC. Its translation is CASSDNGREGGYTF.

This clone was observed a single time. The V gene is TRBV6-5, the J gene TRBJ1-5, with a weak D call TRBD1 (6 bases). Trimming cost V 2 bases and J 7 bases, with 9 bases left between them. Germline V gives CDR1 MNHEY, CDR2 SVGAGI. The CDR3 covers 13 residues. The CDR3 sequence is CASSYTQGQPQHF. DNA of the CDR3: TGTGCCAGCAGTTACACCCAGGGGCAGCCCCAGCATTTT.

The CDR3 protein is CASSGEVEETQYF. The CDR3 DNA follows: TGTGCCAGCAGCGGGGAGGTGGAAGAGACCCAGTACTTC. This rearrangement joins TRBV9 to TRBJ2-5; TRBD2 is a possible D gene (6 bases). Looked up from germline, CDR1 is SGDLS and CDR2 is YYNGEE. The CDR3 has 13 residues. V was clipped by 3 bases and J by 3 bases, with 9 bases between them.

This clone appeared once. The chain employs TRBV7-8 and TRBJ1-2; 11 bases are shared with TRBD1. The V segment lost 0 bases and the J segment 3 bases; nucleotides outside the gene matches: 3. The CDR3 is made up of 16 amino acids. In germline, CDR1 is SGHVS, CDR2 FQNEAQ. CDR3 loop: CASSLARTGGYYGYTF. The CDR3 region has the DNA TGTGCCAGCAGCTTAGCGCGGACAGGGGGCTACTATGGCTACACCTTC.